This TCR beta chain was retrieved from a study of shared clonotypes between healthy human individuals. At the level of the study: The cohort had a couple of women and a few men, ages 18 to 49. Points from the study as a whole: As a rule, naive subsets had a larger estimated richness than memory subsets.

Participating donors were healthy, HIV-negative adults free of recent acute infections or vaccinations. Caucasian adults living in Nashville, Tennessee, provided all samples. V was shortened by 1 base and J by 7 bases, with 17 bases between the two germline ends. The CDR3 covers 15 residues. The V gene's germline CDR1 is SGHTA and CDR2 FQGNSA. Measured with immunoSEQ multiplex PCR; TCRdb has only the in-frame clones, and not every one. The sample holds about 2.4 million clones, 93% seen once. In regard to this clone: Its antigen remains unknown.

Sequenced material: naive CD4+ T cells from PBMCs. Documented subset: CD45RA+ positively selected. This clonotype was obtained from a man younger than 30 in good health. Some clones in this sample may be carry-over from other donors' samples. The rearrangement links TRBV7-2 to TRBJ2-7, with TRBD1 as a possible D gene (6 bases). The CDR3 protein is CASSLVWTAGAEQYF. For the CDR3, the DNA is TGTGCCAGCAGCTTAGTTTGGACAGCCGGAGCGGAGCAGTACTTC.